This TCR beta chain was sequenced for a study of blood T cell repertoires in COVID-19. Turning to the study itself: The United States, Italy and Spain provided the acute and convalescent COVID-19 samples.

This CDR3 region has 15 residues. Trimming took 0 bases from V and 2 from J, leaving 11 bases between them. Germline-derived CDR1 and CDR2 are SGHRS and YFSETQ. For recovered donors of Cohort 3, there were two negative PCRs, clearance, or symptom resolution. Sequenced by immunoSEQ multiplex PCR; TCRdb stores in-frame clones only, minus some. In the table there are about 370,000 clones, about nine tenths of which are singletons. The sequenced sample consisted of PBMCs or T cells enriched from blood (not recorded which). This receptor was obtained from a woman under 40 who had recovered from COVID-19. The genes are TRBV5-1 and TRBJ1-2; no firm D call. The CDR3 nucleotides read TGCGCCAGCAGCTTGGATCCAGCAGCGAACTATGGCTACACCTTC. Protein product: CASSLDPAANYGYTF.